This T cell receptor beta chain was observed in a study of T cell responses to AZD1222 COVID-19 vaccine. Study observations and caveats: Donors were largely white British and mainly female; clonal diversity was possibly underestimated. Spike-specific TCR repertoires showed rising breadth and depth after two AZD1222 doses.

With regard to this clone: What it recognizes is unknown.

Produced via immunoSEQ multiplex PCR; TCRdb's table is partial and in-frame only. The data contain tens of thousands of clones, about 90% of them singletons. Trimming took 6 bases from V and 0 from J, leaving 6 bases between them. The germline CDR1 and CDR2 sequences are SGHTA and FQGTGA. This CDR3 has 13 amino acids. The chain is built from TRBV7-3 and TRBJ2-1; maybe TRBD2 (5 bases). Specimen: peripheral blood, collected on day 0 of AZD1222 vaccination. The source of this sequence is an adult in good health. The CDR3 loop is CASSRGSYNEQFF. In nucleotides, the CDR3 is TGTGCCAGCAGTCGGGGCTCCTACAATGAGCAGTTCTTC.